This T cell receptor beta chain was retrieved from a study of regulatory T cells in long-lasting Graves disease (dated by TCRdb to 2020 to 2022). Context from the whole study: To count as having persistent Graves' disease, a patient had to have received antithyroid drug treatment for over 5 years with TSH receptor autoantibodies remaining persistently positive. Persistent Graves' disease patients were compared with newly diagnosed Graves' disease patients by peripheral blood TCR sequencing and RNA sequencing. The study was conducted in China and was registered as a clinical trial. A total of some 35 samples underwent TCR sequencing, from about 13 patients with persistent Graves' disease and 20 or so patients with newly diagnosed Graves' disease. Persistent Graves' disease patients in the clinical cohort had taken antithyroid drugs for around 10 years on average.

In light of the paper, this sample's time point label describes: persistent/refractory GD, antithyroid drugs over 5 years with positive TRAb. For both TCR sequencing and RNA sequencing, RNA was extracted from PBMCs using TRIzol. The diagnosis of Graves' disease followed American Thyroid Association guidelines. Patients for the study were recruited at an endocrinology department in Xi'an, China. Each patient gave approximately 10 milliliters of peripheral blood, collected in an EDTA anticoagulant tube. Ficoll Paque Plus density gradient separation was used to isolate PBMCs, and no additional T cell sorting was done. An Agilent 2100 Bioanalyzer and agarose gel were used to assess RNA quality, and a NanoDrop 2000 was used to measure RNA concentration. On the study overall, not on this receptor specifically: Persistent disease showed preferential use of TRBV28, TRBJ1-2 and TRBJ2-5, whereas newly diagnosed disease favored TRBV20-1 and TRBJ2-1. As a limitation, the authors acknowledged that the small sample size may reduce accuracy. Only the TCR beta chain was sequenced and analyzed. Peripheral blood alone was examined, since thyroid tissue, which constituted the primary lesion, could not be accessed. Lower TCR Shannon entropy and fewer highly expanded clones were observed in persistent Graves' disease patients than in newly diagnosed patients, which suggested clonal expansion. Persistent patients shared more public clonotypes among themselves (under 3,000) than newly diagnosed patients did (nearly 1,000).

The CDR3 holds 15 amino acids from the cysteine to the phenylalanine. Left in the record is the CDR3 DNA by itself, 45 bases read in frame from the first base. Between the V and J ends, shortened by 4 bases and 7 bases respectively, the junction contains 20 bases. CDR1 and CDR2, per the germline V gene (reference sequence), are LNHDA and SQIVND. In its sample, this clonotype was seen a few times. No antigen is known for it. No clone much larger than this one lies a single base away; base qualities are absent. The method behind the library was multiplex PCR. The sample was run on an Illumina HiSeq 4000. TCR beta libraries were built with iRepertoire HTBI primers and Arm-PCR amplification of CDR3 regions. Before sequencing, the PCR products underwent gel purification. For the original study's pipeline: Across samples, 62 TRBV and roughly 15 TRBJ segments were identified and used for gene usage analysis of CDR3 amino acid clonotypes. Filtered high-quality paired reads were merged into contigs using COPE and FqMerger. BLAST was used to align contigs to IMGT TRBV, TRBD and TRBJ reference genes, and CDR3 was defined according to IMGT. Clonotypes above 0.1% frequency were classified as highly expanded clones. Repertoire diversity was measured by Shannon entropy, and V-J evenness by the Gini coefficient. Public clonotypes were defined as clonotypes shared by more than one individual. TCRdb trimmed the raw reads at Q25, called clones with MiXCR and kept productive beta chains. When rows share a CDR3 protein, they turn into one entry using the most common DNA and genes. Clone size and V and J calls follow TCRdb, not the original study. The sample has approximately 400,000 distinct CDR3 sequences on record, around 20% of them singletons. The ten largest clones take up approximately 26% of the sample.

The sequences come from peripheral blood mononuclear cells (PBMCs), collected when the disease was refractory, from a patient treated with antithyroid drugs. This TCR was sampled from a female donor with Graves disease. Rearrangement joined TRBV19 to TRBJ2-7; the D gene is perhaps TRBD1 or TRBD2, each of them matching over 6 bases. The CDR3 protein: CASSTQGGGGFEQYF. The DNA sequence follows: TGTGCCAGTAGTACACAGGGAGGTGGGGGCTTTGAGCAGTACTTC. The entire variable domain, with the stretches around the CDR3 drawn from the reference TRBV19 and TRBJ2-7 proteins, is DGGITQSPKYLFRKEGQNVTLSCEQNLNHDAMYWYRQDPGQGLRLIYYSQIVNDFQKGDIAEGYSVSREKKESFPLTVTSAQKNPTAFYLCASSTQGGGGFEQYFGPGTRLTVT.